These 19 T cell receptor beta chains share one sample of origin, sequenced in a study of blood T cell repertoires in COVID-19. Produced via immunoSEQ multiplex PCR; TCRdb's table is partial and in-frame only. The sample has about 53,000 clones; approximately 84% are singletons. Material: peripheral blood. Receptor source: a human donor in a cohort sampled during active COVID-19.

The V and J genes are TRBV6-5 and TRBJ2-7; 11 positions agree with TRBD1. Trimming at V came to 5 bases and at J to 6 bases, leaving 3 bases not matched to a gene. The CDR3 loop spans 13 amino acids. The V gene's germline CDR1 is MNHEY and CDR2 SVGAGI. As DNA, the CDR3 is TGTGCCAGCAGTCGGGGACAGGGGGGCGAGCAGTACTTC. Protein sequence: CASSRGQGGEQYF.

V gene TRBV6-5 combines with J gene TRBJ2-2; no clear D gene. Trimming removed 6 bases at V and 5 bases at J, with 10 bases between. Germline CDR1 and CDR2: MNHEY and SVGAGI. The CDR3 has 13 amino acids. The CDR3 region has the DNA TGTGCCAGCAGCCAGGCCCGAACCGGGGAGCTGTTTTTT. Its translation is CASSQARTGELFF.

This chain joins TRBV30 and TRBJ1-1; D might be TRBD1 (5 bases). Trimming left V 0 bases short and J 5 bases short, with 7 bases between. Germline V gives CDR1 GTSNPN, CDR2 SVGIG (reference sequence). This CDR3 contains 12 residues. This CDR3 reads CAWSVSGTEAFF. The CDR3 DNA is TGTGCCTGGAGTGTGTCAGGGACTGAAGCTTTCTTT.

The V and J genes are TRBV6-5 and TRBJ2-3, with D possibly TRBD2 on 6 matching bases. V lost 8 bases and J 1 base, leaving 16 bases between the germline ends. CDR1 and CDR2 from the germline V gene are MNHEY and SVGAGI. The CDR3 consists of 15 residues. DNA of the CDR3: TGTGCCAGCGCACGGGCTAGCGTAGGCACAGATACGCAGTATTTT. Protein sequence: CASARASVGTDTQYF.

This rearrangement joins TRBV21-1 to TRBJ2-5; the table's TRBD2 call for D was not verified on the DNA. TRBV21-1 is a known pseudogene. This CDR3 has 18 amino acids. The CDR3 DNA is TGTGCCAGCAGCAAAGCAAGTTGGCTAGCGGGAGACATTGAGACCCAGTACTTC. This gives the protein CASSKASWLAGDIETQYF.

V usage is TRBV29-1 and J usage is TRBJ1-2; 7 nucleotides line up with TRBD1. Germline V gene lookup returns CDR1 SQVTM and CDR2 ANQGSEA. CDR3 length: 13 amino acids. The ends lost 4 bases at V and 4 bases at J; junction bases unmatched: 6. CDR3 sequence: CSVAKGQAYGYTF. CDR3 bases: TGCAGCGTTGCGAAAGGACAGGCCTATGGCTACACCTTC.

CDR3 amino acids: CASSPGFSGRGYEQYF. The CDR3 DNA is TGTGCCAGCAGCCCGGGTTTTAGCGGGAGAGGCTACGAGCAGTACTTC. The chain links TRBV11-2 to TRBJ2-7; 9 bases fit TRBD2. J lost 3 bases, V lost 5 bases, and 11 bases had no gene match. The CDR3 is made up of 16 amino acids. Germline CDR1 is SGHAT and CDR2 is FQNNGV.

The chain links TRBV5-5 to TRBJ2-5; D gene ambiguous. This CDR3 has 16 amino acids. Germline CDR1 SGHKS, CDR2 YYEKEE (reference sequence). Trimming took 1 base from V and 1 from J, leaving 14 bases between them. The CDR3 loop reads CASSLRPSVVQETQYF. In nucleotides, the CDR3 is TGTGCCAGCAGCTTGCGGCCAAGCGTAGTCCAAGAGACCCAGTACTTC.

The chain employs TRBV3-1 (or the pseudogene TRBV3-2) and TRBJ2-7; 9 bases map to TRBD1. CDR3 length: 21 amino acids. After removal of 4 bases from V and 4 bases from J, the junction contained 26 bases not matched to a gene. Looked up from germline, CDR1 is LGHDT and CDR2 is YNNKEL (reference sequence). The DNA of the CDR3 is TGTGCCAGCAGCCCTGAAGGTAAGGGATTCATTTTTACGGGACAGGGTTACGAGCAGTACTTC. As protein: CASSPEGKGFIFTGQGYEQYF.

This clone was counted only a few times. CDR3 coding DNA: TGTGCCAGCAGCTTAGCCAGGGGCCCTCGCTATGGCTACACCTTC. Translating it yields CASSLARGPRYGYTF. The chain is built from TRBV7-8 and TRBJ1-2; perhaps TRBD1 as D (6 bases). The CDR3 spans 15 residues. The V end was cut by 0 bases, the J end by 4 bases, with 12 bases between. Germline CDR1 is SGHVS and CDR2 is FQNEAQ.

Only one count was recorded for this clone. The rearrangement uses TRBV29-1 and TRBJ2-3, with TRBD1 matching over 10 bases. V gave up 4 bases and J gave up 6 bases; unmatched junction bases: 16. Germline CDR1 is SQVTM and CDR2 is ANQGSEA. This CDR3 spans 17 amino acids. The CDR3 DNA reads as TGCAGCGTTGTAGGAGGACAGGGGGGGGGAGGAGTGGATACGCAGTATTTT. Amino acid sequence: CSVVGGQGGGGVDTQYF.

This clone showed up just once. The chain recombines TRBV5-4 with TRBJ2-5; maybe TRBD2 (6 bases). V gave up 5 bases and J gave up 5 bases, with 16 bases separating them. The germline V gene encodes CDR1 SGHNT and CDR2 YYREEE (reference sequence). The CDR3 totals 14 residues. This CDR3 reads CASSKWREEETQYF. The CDR3 nucleotides read TGTGCCAGCAGTAAGTGGAGGGAGGAGGAGACCCAGTACTTC.

This rearrangement joins TRBV2 to TRBJ2-2; 7 bases are a match to TRBD1. CDR3 size: 13 residues. CDR1 is SNHLY, CDR2 FYNNEI, per germline. J lost 5 bases, V lost 8 bases, and 5 bases had no gene match. DNA for the CDR3: TGTGCCAGCGGGCCCAGGGGGACCGGGGAGCTGTTTTTT. Encoded protein: CASGPRGTGELFF.

This sequence joins TRBV6-5 and TRBJ2-5; TRBD2 matches 12 bases. The CDR3 length is 15 residues. In germline, CDR1 is MNHEY, CDR2 SVGAGI. With 6 bases clipped from V and 1 base from J, the junction kept 3 bases outside the gene matches. DNA for the CDR3: TGTGCCAGCAGACTAGCGGGGGGTCTCCAAGAGACCCAGTACTTC. Translating it yields CASRLAGGLQETQYF.

The chain uses TRBV2 and TRBJ1-4; a possible D gene is TRBD1 (5 bases). The CDR3 extends over 15 amino acids. V dropped 1 base and J dropped 7 bases, with 13 bases sitting between them. Germline V CDR1 and CDR2: SNHLY, FYNNEI. The CDR3 sequence is CASSEGWGVGEKLFF. For the CDR3, the DNA is TGTGCCAGCAGTGAAGGATGGGGGGTCGGTGAAAAACTGTTTTTT.

This clone turned up a few times. The chain carries TRBV6-2 or TRBV6-3 and TRBJ2-3; D gene uncertain. The CDR3 has 14 amino acids. V was clipped by 5 bases and J by 6 bases, with 15 bases between them. The germline V gene encodes CDR1 MNHEY and CDR2 SVGEGT. CDR3 loop: CASSPPPPQDTQYF. For the CDR3, the DNA is TGTGCCAGCAGTCCCCCCCCGCCACAGGATACGCAGTATTTT.

The chain's CDR3 is CASSLALGQGRRDTQYF. Here the CDR3 DNA reads TGTGCCAGCAGCTTGGCCCTAGGACAGGGTCGAAGAGATACGCAGTATTTT. This rearrangement joins TRBV5-4 to TRBJ2-3; TRBD1 agrees at 8 bases. The V gene end was trimmed by 0 bases and the J gene end by 5 bases; junction bases not matched to a gene: 11. The CDR3 length is 17 residues. CDR1 is SGHNT and CDR2 is YYREEE in the germline V gene (reference sequence).

This chain uses TRBV5-1 with TRBJ2-1; D is unclear. The V gene lost 3 bases and the J gene lost 1 base, with 8 bases spanning the gap. This CDR3 region has 14 residues. Germline lookup yields CDR1 SGHRS and CDR2 YFSETQ. The CDR3 sequence is CASSSPGSYNEQFF. The CDR3 DNA follows: TGCGCCAGCAGCTCTCCGGGTTCCTACAATGAGCAGTTCTTC.

The rearrangement joins TRBV27 to TRBJ2-7, with a weak D call TRBD1 (6 bases). The CDR3 is 15 residues long. CDR1 is MNHEY, CDR2 SMNVEV, per germline (reference sequence). V lost 6 bases, J lost 4 bases, and 19 bases lay in between. CDR3 DNA: TGTGCCAGCAGCCAACTTGGACAGAGTTTATACGAGCAGTACTTC. Protein sequence: CASSQLGQSLYEQYF.